This T cell receptor (beta chain) was recorded in a study of vaccination effects on CD4 cells after COVID-19. Repertoires were generated with immunoSEQ multiplex PCR, while TCRdb's copy carries only in-frame clones and drops some. The sample lists roughly 73,000 clones; around 70% were seen once. Note on this clone: The antigen is not known.

The CDR3 spans 17 residues. Germline V lookup: CDR1 LNHNV, CDR2 YYDKDF (reference sequence). V was pared by 0 bases and J by 3 bases, with 15 bases between. Before any sequencing was done, the ViraFEST assay used viral peptide pools to expand antigen-specific CD4+ T cells. Subsequent to 10 days of culture, CD4+ T cells were isolated. It was between March and December 2020 that the person had a SARS-CoV-2 infection confirmed by PCR. IL-2 at 9 to 10 IU/ml and peptides at around 9.1 ug/ml were added to cultured PBMC, around 2 million per well. An HIV-1 Nef peptide pool was the negative control culture. Days 3 and 7 saw half the medium replaced with IL-2 medium.

This receptor was obtained from a human donor who had a prior SARS-CoV-2 infection. The source material was CD4+ T cells from PBMCs cultured with HIV peptides, sampled before COVID-19 vaccination. Noted subset: HIV-1 Nef peptide pool negative control/reference culture. This chain links TRBV15 with TRBJ1-3; D call uncertain. The DNA of the CDR3 is TGTGCCACCAGCAGAGATCGGGAGGGATATTATGGAAACACCATATATTTT. Amino acids: CATSRDREGYYGNTIYF. The full variable domain, completed using reference TRBV15 and TRBJ1-3, is DAMVIQNPRYQVTQFGKPVTLSCSQTLNHNVMYWYQQKSSQAPKLLFHYYDKDFNNEADTPDNFQSRRPNTSFCFLDIRSPGLGDTAMYLCATSRDREGYYGNTIYFGEGSWLTVV.